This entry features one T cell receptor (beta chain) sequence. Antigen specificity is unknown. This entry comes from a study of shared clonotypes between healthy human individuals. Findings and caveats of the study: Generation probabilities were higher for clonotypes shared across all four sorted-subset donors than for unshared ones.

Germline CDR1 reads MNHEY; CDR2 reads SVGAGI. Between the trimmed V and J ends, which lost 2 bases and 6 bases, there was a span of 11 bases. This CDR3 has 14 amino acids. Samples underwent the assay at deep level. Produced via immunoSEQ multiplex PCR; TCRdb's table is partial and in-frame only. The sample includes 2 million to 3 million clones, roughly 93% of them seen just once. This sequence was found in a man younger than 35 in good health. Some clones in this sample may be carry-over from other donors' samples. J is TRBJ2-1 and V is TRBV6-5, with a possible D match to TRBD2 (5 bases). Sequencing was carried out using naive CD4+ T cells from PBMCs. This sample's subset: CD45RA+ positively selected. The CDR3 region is CASSYVLAPNEQFF. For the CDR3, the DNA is TGTGCCAGCAGTTACGTCCTAGCTCCCAATGAGCAGTTCTTC.